Listed here is a single T cell receptor (beta chain). This sample was taken from a study of blood T cell repertoires in COVID-19. The length of the CDR3 is 12 residues. Trimming shortened V by 4 bases and J by 6 bases, and 6 bases separated the two germline ends. Per the germline V gene, CDR1 is SEHNR and CDR2 is FQNEAQ (reference sequence). Authors' analysis steps: Amplified reference gene primers provided the basis for estimating nucleated cell counts. The protocol was immunoSEQ multiplex PCR, while the TCRdb copy is restricted to in-frame clones and leaves out a portion. V, J and clone size are taken as reported in that table, and D and trimming were inferred from the DNA itself. The sample shows approximately 160,000 clones, about 86% of them seen only once.

The rearrangement joins TRBV7-9 to TRBJ2-2; D not certain. The specimen sequenced was peripheral blood. This TCR came from a man aged 50 to 59 with active or convalescent COVID-19. The CDR3 sequence is CASSSVAGELFF. CDR3 DNA sequence: TGTGCCAGCAGCTCCGTAGCCGGGGAGCTGTTTTTT.